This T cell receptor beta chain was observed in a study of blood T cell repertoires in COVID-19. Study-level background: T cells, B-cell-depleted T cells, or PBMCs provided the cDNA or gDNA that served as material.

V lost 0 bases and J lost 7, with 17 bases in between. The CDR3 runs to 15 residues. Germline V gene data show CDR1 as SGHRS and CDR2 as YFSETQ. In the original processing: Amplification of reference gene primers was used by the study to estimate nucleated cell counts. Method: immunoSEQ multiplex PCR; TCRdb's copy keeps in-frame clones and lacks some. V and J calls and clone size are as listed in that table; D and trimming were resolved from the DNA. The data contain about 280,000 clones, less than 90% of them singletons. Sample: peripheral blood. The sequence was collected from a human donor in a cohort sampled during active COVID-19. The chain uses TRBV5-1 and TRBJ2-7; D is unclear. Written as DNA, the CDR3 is TGCGCCAGCAGCTTGGAGTCAGGCATTTTGGGTGAGCAGTACTTC. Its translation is CASSLESGILGEQYF.